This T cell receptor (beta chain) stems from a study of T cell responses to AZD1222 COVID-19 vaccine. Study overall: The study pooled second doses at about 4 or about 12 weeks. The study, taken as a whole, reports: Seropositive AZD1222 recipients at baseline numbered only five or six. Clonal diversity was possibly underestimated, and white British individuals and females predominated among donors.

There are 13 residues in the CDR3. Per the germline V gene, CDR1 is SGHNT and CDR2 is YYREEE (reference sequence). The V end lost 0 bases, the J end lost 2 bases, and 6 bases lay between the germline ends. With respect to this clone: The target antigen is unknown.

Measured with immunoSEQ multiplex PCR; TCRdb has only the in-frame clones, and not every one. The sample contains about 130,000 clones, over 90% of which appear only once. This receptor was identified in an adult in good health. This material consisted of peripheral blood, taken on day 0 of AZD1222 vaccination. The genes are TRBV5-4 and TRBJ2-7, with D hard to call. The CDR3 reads CASSLGRAYEQYF. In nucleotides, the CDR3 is TGTGCCAGCAGCTTGGGCAGAGCCTACGAGCAGTACTTC.